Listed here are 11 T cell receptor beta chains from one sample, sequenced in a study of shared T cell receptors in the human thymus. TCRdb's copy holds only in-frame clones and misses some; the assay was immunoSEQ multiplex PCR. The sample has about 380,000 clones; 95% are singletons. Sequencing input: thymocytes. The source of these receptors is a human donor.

CDR3: CSTLRGERSETQYF. In DNA form, the CDR3 reads TGCAGCACCCTTAGGGGGGAGCGATCGGAGACCCAGTACTTC. The chain joins TRBV29-1 to TRBJ2-5; possibly TRBD1 or TRBD2 for D (6 bases each). The CDR3 consists of 14 residues. Germline V gene lookup returns CDR1 SQVTM and CDR2 ANQGSEA. V lost 8 bases and J lost 5, with 21 bases in between.

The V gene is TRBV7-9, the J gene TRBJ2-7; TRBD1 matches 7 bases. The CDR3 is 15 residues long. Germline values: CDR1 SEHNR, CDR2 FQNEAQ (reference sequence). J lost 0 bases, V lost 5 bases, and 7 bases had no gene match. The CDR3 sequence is CASSQNGQASYEQYF. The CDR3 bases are TGTGCCAGCAGCCAGAACGGACAGGCCTCCTACGAGCAGTACTTC.

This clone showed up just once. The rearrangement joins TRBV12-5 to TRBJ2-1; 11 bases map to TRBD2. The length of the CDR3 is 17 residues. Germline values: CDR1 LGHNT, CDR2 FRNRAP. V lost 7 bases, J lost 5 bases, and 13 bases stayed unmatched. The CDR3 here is CASAPVGLAGGDNEQFF. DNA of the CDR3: TGTGCTAGTGCCCCAGTCGGGCTAGCGGGAGGTGACAATGAGCAGTTCTTC.

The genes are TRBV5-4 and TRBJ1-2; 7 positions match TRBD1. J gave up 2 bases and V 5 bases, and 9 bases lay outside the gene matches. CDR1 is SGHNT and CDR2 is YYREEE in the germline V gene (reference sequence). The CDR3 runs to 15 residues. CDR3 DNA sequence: TGTGCCAGCAGATCCCTCCCGGGACAGAACTATGGCTACACCTTC. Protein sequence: CASRSLPGQNYGYTF.

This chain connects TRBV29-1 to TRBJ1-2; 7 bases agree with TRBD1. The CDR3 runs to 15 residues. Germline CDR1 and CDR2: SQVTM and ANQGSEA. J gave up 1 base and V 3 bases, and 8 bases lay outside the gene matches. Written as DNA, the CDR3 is TGCAGCGTTGATTCGGGACAGTATTATAACTATGGCTACACCTTC. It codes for CSVDSGQYYNYGYTF. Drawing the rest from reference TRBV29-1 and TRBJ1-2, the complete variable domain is SAVISQKPSRDICQRGTSLTIQCQVDSQVTMMFWYRQQPGQSLTLIATANQGSEATYESGFVIDKFPISRPNLTFSTLTVSNMSPEDSSIYLCSVDSGQYYNYGYTFGSGTRLTVV.

The CDR3 DNA sequence: TGCGCCAGCAGCTTGGGCGCGGGAGCGAAACTTTACGAGCAGTACTTC. Its protein is CASSLGAGAKLYEQYF. The chain uses TRBV5-1 and TRBJ2-7, with TRBD2 identical over 7 bases. Per the germline V gene, CDR1 is SGHRS and CDR2 is YFSETQ. This CDR3 region has 16 residues. The V segment lost 0 bases and the J segment 4 bases; nucleotides outside the gene matches: 10.

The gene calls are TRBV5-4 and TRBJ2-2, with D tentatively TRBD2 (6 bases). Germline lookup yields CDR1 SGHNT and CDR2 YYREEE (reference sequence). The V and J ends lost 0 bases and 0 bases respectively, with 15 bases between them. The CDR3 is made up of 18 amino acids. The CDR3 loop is CASSLAGGLAPNTGELFF. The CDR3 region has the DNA TGTGCCAGCAGCTTGGCCGGGGGATTAGCCCCGAACACCGGGGAGCTGTTTTTT.

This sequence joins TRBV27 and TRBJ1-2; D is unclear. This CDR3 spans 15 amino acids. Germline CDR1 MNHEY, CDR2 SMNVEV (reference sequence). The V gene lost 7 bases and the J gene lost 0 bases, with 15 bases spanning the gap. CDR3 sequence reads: CASKPNSLANYGYTF. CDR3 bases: TGTGCCAGCAAACCAAACAGCTTAGCTAACTATGGCTACACCTTC.

CDR3 bases: TGTGCCAGCAGCCGATCGGACAGGGGAATGGAAGCTTTCTTT. Protein product: CASSRSDRGMEAFF. J is TRBJ1-1 and V is TRBV5-5; 9 bases fit TRBD1. Germline lookup yields CDR1 SGHKS and CDR2 YYEKEE (reference sequence). The CDR3 length is 14 residues. V gave up 4 bases and J gave up 8 bases; unmatched junction bases: 9.

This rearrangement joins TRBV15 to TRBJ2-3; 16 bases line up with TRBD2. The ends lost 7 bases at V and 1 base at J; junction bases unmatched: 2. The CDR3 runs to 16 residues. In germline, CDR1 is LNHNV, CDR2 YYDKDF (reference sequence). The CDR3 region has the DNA TGTGCCACCATCGGGACTAGCGGGAGGGGCACAGATACGCAGTATTTT. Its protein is CATIGTSGRGTDTQYF.

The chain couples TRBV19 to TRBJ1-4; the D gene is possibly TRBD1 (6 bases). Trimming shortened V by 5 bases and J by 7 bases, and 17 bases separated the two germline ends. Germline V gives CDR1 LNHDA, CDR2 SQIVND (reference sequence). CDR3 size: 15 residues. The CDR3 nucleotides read TGTGCCAGTAGTCAACCGACAGGTACCAGTGAAAAACTGTTTTTT. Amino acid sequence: CASSQPTGTSEKLFF.